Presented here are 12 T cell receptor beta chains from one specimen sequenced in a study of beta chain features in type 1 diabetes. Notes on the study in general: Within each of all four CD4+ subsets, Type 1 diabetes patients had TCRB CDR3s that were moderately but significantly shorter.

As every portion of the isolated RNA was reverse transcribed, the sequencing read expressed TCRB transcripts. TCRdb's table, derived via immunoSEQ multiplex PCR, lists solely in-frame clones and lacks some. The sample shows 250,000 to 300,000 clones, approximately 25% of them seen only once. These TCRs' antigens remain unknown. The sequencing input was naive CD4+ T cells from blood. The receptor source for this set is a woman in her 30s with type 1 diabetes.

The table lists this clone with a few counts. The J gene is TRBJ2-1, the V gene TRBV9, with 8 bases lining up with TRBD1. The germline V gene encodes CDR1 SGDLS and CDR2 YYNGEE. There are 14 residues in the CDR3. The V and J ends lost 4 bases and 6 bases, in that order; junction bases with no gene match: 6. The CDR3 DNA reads TGTGCCAGCAGCCCGCGACAGGGGAGCAATGAGCAGTTCTTC. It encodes CASSPRQGSNEQFF.

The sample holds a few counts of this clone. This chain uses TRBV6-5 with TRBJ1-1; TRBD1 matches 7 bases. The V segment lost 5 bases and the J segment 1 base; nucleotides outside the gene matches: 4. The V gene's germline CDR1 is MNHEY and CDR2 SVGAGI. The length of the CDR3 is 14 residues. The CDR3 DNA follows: TGTGCCAGCAGTGAACAGGGGCCGAACACTGAAGCTTTCTTT. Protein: CASSEQGPNTEAFF.

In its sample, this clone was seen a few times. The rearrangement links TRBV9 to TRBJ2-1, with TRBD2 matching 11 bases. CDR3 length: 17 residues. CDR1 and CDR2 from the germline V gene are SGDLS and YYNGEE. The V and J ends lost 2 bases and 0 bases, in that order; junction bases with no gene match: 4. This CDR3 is CASSVSSGRHSYNEQFF. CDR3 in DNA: TGTGCCAGCAGCGTGTCTAGCGGGAGGCACTCCTACAATGAGCAGTTCTTC.

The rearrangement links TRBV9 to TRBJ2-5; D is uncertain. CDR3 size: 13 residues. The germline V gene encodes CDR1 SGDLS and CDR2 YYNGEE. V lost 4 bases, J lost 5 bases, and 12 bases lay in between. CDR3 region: CASSPEMRETQYF. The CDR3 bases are TGTGCCAGCAGCCCGGAGATGAGGGAGACCCAGTACTTC.

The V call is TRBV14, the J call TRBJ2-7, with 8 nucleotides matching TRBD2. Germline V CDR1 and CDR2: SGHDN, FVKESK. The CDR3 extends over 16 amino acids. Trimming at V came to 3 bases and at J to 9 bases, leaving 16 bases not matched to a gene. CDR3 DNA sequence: TGTGCCAGCAGCCAGCCGGGACTAGTGTCCCGATCTGGGCAGTACTTC. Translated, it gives CASSQPGLVSRSGQYF.

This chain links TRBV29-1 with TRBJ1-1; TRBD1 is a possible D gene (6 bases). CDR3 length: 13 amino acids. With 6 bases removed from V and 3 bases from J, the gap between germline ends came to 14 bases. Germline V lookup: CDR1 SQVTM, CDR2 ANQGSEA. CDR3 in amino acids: CSVVPGVYTEAFF. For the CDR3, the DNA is TGCAGCGTGGTCCCAGGGGTTTACACTGAAGCTTTCTTT.

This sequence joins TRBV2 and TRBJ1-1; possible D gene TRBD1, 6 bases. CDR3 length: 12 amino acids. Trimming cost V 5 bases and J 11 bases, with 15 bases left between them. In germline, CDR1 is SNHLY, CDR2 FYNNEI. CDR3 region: CASSQGTPLAFF. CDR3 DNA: TGTGCCAGCAGTCAGGGGACGCCCCTCGCTTTCTTT.

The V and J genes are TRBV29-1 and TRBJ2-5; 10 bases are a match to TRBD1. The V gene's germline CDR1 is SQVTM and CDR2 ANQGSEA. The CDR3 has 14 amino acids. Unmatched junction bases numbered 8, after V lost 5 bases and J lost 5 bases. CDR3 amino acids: CSVNSGTGVETQYF. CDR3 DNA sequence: TGCAGCGTTAATTCCGGGACAGGGGTTGAGACCCAGTACTTC. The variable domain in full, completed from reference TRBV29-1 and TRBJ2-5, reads SAVISQKPSRDICQRGTSLTIQCQVDSQVTMMFWYRQQPGQSLTLIATANQGSEATYESGFVIDKFPISRPNLTFSTLTVSNMSPEDSSIYLCSVNSGTGVETQYFGPGTRLLVL.

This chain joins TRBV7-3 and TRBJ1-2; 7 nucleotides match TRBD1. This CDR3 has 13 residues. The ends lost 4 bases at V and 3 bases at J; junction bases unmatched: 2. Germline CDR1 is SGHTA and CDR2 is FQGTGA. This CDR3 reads CASSYGQDYGYTF. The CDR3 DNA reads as TGTGCCAGCAGCTACGGACAGGACTATGGCTACACCTTC. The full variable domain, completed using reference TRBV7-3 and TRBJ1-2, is GAGVSQTPSNKVTEKGKYVELRCDPISGHTALYWYRQSLGQGPEFLIYFQGTGAADDSGLPNDRFFAVRPEGSVSTLKIQRTERGDSAVYLCASSYGQDYGYTFGSGTRLTVV.

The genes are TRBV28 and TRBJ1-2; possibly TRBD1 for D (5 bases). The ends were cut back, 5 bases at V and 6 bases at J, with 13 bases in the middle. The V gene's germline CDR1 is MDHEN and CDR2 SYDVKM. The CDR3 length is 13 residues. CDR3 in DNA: TGTGCCAGCAGTGGAGACAGTCTCCATGGCTACACCTTC. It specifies CASSGDSLHGYTF.

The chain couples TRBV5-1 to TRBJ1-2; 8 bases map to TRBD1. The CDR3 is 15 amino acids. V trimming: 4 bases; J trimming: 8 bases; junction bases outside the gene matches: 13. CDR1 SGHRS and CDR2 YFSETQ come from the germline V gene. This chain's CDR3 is CASSTGTGALGGYTF. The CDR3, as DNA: TGCGCCAGCAGCACCGGGACAGGAGCCCTCGGCGGCTACACCTTC.

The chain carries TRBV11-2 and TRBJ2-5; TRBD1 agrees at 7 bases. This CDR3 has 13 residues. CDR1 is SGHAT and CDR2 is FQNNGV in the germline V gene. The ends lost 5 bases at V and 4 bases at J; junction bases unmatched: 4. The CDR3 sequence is CASSGTDGETQYF. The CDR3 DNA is TGTGCCAGCAGCGGGACAGACGGAGAGACCCAGTACTTC.